The 8 T cell receptor beta chains presented below share a single source sample, sequenced in a study of CD8+ T cells in alopecia areata. Sequencing relied on a cDNA template that was reverse transcribed from extracted RNA. TCRdb's copy holds only in-frame clones and misses some; the assay was immunoSEQ multiplex PCR. This table has 150,000 to 200,000 clones, 59% appearing once. The sample in question was CD4+ T cells sorted from blood, obtained at week 0. These receptors came from a human donor with alopecia areata.

This clone came up once. J is TRBJ1-1 and V is TRBV29-1; tentatively, D is TRBD1 (6 bases). V lost 5 bases to trimming and J lost 4 bases, with 14 bases between them. This CDR3 contains 13 residues. Germline V CDR1 and CDR2: SQVTM, ANQGSEA. CDR3 loop: CSVQTGGGTEAFF. The CDR3 DNA follows: TGCAGCGTTCAGACGGGGGGCGGCACTGAAGCTTTCTTT.

The chain links TRBV5-1 to TRBJ1-6, with TRBD1 matching over 8 bases. V dropped 0 bases and J dropped 9; count of bases not matched to a gene: 11. This CDR3 region has 17 residues. Germline values: CDR1 SGHRS, CDR2 YFSETQ. For the CDR3, the DNA is TGCGCCAGCAGCTTGGGTCAGGGGGCCGGAATTAGTTCACCCCTCCACTTT. As protein: CASSLGQGAGISSPLHF.

The genes are TRBV15 and TRBJ2-3, with D possibly matching TRBD2 (6 bases). CDR1 is LNHNV, CDR2 YYDKDF, per germline (reference sequence). V was shortened by 3 bases and J by 5 bases, with 12 bases between the two germline ends. The CDR3 runs to 14 residues. The CDR3 DNA reads as TGTGCCACCAGCAGTTACGGGGGAGGAGATACGCAGTATTTT. Protein sequence: CATSSYGGGDTQYF.

This rearrangement joins TRBV6-5 to TRBJ1-5, with D maybe TRBD1 (6 bases). The CDR3 totals 13 residues. CDR1 is MNHEY, CDR2 SVGAGI, per germline. V was shortened by 5 bases and J by 7 bases, with 12 bases between the two germline ends. CDR3 nucleotides: TGTGCCAGCAGTACAAACAGGGACCAGCCCCAGCATTTT. The encoded protein is CASSTNRDQPQHF.

This clone was detected a few times. J is TRBJ2-7 and V is TRBV5-1; D gene uncertain. The ends were cut back, 0 bases at V and 4 bases at J, with 5 bases in the middle. The CDR3 spans 12 residues. Germline CDR1 SGHRS, CDR2 YFSETQ. The CDR3 nucleotides are TGCGCCAGCAGCTTGGGAGAATACGAGCAGTACTTC. This codes for CASSLGEYEQYF.

The V and J genes are TRBV4-2 and TRBJ2-7; no clear D gene. Germline V CDR1 and CDR2: LGHNA, YNFKEQ. The CDR3 has 14 residues. Trimming left V 0 bases short and J 4 bases short, with 10 bases between. The DNA of the CDR3 is TGTGCCAGCAGCCAAGATTTGTTAGGTTACGAGCAGTACTTC. The encoded protein is CASSQDLLGYEQYF.

The V gene is TRBV6-5, the J gene TRBJ1-1; D not resolved. V dropped 0 bases and J dropped 5 bases, with 7 bases sitting between them. This CDR3 has 13 residues. The V gene's germline CDR1 is MNHEY and CDR2 SVGAGI. The CDR3: CASSYSTGTEAFF. In DNA form, the CDR3 reads TGTGCCAGCAGTTACTCGACGGGGACTGAAGCTTTCTTT.

Here the CDR3 DNA reads TGCAGCGTTGAAGATCCACGTGGTGGCCCCACCGGGGAGCTGTTTTTT. It encodes CSVEDPRGGPTGELFF. The chain couples TRBV29-1 to TRBJ2-2; no clear D gene. Germline lookup yields CDR1 SQVTM and CDR2 ANQGSEA. The CDR3 is 16 residues long. The V end lost 0 bases, the J end lost 4 bases, and 15 bases lay between the germline ends.